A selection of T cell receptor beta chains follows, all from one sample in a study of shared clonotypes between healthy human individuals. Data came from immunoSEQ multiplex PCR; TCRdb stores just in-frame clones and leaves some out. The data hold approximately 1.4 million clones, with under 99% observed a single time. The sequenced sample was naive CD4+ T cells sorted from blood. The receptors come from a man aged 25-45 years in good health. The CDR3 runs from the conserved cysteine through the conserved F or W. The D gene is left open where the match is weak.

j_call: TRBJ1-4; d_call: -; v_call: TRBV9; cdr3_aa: CASSVASGEKLFF; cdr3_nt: TGTGCCAGCAGCGTAGCGTCAGGTGAAAAACTGTTTTTT
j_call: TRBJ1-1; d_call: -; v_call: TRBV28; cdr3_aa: CASIRGSLSDTEAFF; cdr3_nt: TGTGCCAGCATTAGGGGTAGTCTTTCGGACACTGAAGCTTTCTTT
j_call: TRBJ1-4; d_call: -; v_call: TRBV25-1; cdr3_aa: CASSEAGRGYEKLFF; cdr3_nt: TGTGCCAGCAGTGAAGCGGGCAGGGGATACGAAAAACTGTTTTTT
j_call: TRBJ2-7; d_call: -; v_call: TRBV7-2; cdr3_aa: CASSLSGPSRNEQYF; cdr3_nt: TGTGCCAGCAGCTTATCAGGACCGTCAAGAAACGAGCAGTACTTC
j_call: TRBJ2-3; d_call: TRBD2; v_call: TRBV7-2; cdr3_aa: CASSSKGLAGGTDTQYF; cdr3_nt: TGTGCCAGCAGCTCAAAAGGACTAGCGGGAGGCACAGATACGCAGTATTTT
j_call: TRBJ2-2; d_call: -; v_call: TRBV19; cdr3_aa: CASSILGTGELFF; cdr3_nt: TGTGCCAGTAGTATTTTGGGGACCGGGGAGCTGTTTTTT
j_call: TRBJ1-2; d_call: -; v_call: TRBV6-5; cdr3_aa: CASSYSGSRVYGYTF; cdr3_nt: TGTGCCAGCAGTTACTCGGGGTCCAGAGTCTATGGCTACACCTTC
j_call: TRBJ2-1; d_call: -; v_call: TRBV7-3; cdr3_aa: CASSFRPGRSSYNEQFF; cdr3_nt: TGTGCCAGCAGCTTTCGGCCGGGCAGGAGCTCCTACAATGAGCAGTTCTTC
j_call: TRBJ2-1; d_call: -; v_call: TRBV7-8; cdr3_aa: CASSLPPGLTYNEQFF; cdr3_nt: TGTGCCAGCAGCTTACCCCCGGGACTCACCTACAATGAGCAGTTCTTC
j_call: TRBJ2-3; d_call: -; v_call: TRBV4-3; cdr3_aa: CASSQVAASTDTQYF; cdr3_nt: TGCGCCAGCAGTCAAGTAGCGGCCAGCACAGATACGCAGTATTTT
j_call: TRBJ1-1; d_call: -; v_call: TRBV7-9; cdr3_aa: CASSFAGRNTEAFF; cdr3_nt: TGTGCCAGCAGCTTCGCAGGACGGAACACTGAAGCTTTCTTT
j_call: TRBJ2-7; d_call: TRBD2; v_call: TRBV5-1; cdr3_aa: CASSPWASGDYEQYF; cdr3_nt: TGCGCCAGCAGCCCCTGGGCTAGCGGAGACTACGAGCAGTACTTC
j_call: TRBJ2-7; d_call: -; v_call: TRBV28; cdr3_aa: CASSRDSRAYEQYF; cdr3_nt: TGTGCCAGCAGTAGGGATTCGAGGGCTTACGAGCAGTACTTC
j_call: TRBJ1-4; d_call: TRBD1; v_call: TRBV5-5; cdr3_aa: CASSSTGEHEKLFF; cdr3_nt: TGTGCCAGCAGCTCGACAGGGGAACACGAAAAACTGTTTTTT
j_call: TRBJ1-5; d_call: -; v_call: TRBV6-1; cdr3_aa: CASSGAFNQPQHF; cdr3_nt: TGTGCCAGCAGTGGTGCCTTCAATCAGCCCCAGCATTTT
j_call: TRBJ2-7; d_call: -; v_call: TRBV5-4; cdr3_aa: CASSLEGGISKQYF; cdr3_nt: TGTGCCAGCAGCTTGGAAGGCGGGATTTCAAAGCAGTACTTC
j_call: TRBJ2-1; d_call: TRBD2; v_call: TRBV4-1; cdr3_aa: CASSQDSGSFPAYNEQFF; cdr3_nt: TGCGCCAGCAGCCAAGATAGCGGGAGCTTCCCTGCGTACAATGAGCAGTTCTTC
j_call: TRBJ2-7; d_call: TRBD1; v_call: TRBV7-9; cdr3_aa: CASSLSGTGLWEQYF; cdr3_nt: TGTGCCAGCAGCTTATCCGGGACAGGATTGTGGGAGCAGTACTTC
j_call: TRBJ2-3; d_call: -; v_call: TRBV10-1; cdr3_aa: CASSESATDTQYF; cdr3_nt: TGCGCCAGCAGTGAGTCGGCGACAGATACGCAGTATTTT
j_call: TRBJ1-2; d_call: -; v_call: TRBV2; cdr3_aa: CASTPLYGYTF; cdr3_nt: TGTGCCAGCACTCCTTTATATGGCTACACCTTC
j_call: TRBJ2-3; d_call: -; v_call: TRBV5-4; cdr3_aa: CASSLEGYDTQYF; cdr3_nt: TGTGCCAGCAGCTTGGAGGGGTATGATACGCAGTATTTT
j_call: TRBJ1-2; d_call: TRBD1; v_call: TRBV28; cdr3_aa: CASRSTGTGNWGPLGFTFGYTF; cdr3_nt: TGTGCCAGCAGGAGCACCGGGACAGGGAATTGGGGACCACTGGGATTTACCTTTGGCTACACCTTC
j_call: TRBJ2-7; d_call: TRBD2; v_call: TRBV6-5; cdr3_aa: CASSYSFAGGPGEQYF; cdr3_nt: TGTGCCAGCAGTTACTCGTTTGCGGGAGGCCCGGGGGAGCAGTACTTC
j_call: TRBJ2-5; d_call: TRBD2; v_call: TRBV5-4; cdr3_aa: CASSLPGGRETQYF; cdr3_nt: TGTGCCAGCAGCTTGCCGGGCGGGAGGGAGACCCAGTACTTC
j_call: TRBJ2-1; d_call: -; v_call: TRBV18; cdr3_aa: CASSPLSRDSYNEQFF; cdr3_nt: TGTGCCAGCTCACCCCTGTCGCGGGATTCTTACAATGAGCAGTTCTTC
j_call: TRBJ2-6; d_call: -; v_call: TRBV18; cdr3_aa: CASSWLGAFSGANVLTF; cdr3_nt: TGTGCCAGCTCATGGTTAGGGGCCTTCTCTGGGGCCAACGTCCTGACTTTC
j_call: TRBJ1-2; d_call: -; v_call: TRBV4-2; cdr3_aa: CASSQGGEIGYTF; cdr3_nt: TGTGCCAGCAGCCAAGGAGGGGAAATCGGCTACACCTTC
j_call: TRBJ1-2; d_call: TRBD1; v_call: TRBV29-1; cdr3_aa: CSVEGTGRGYTF; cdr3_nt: TGCAGCGTTGAGGGGACAGGCAGGGGCTACACCTTC
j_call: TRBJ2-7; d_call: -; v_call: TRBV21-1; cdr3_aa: CASSGHAAPYEQYF; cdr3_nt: TGTGCCAGCAGCGGGCATGCAGCCCCCTACGAGCAGTACTTC
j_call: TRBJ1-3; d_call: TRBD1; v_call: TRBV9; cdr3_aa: CASSAGDSRGNTIYF; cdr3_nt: TGTGCCAGCAGCGCTGGGGACAGCCGTGGAAACACCATATATTTT
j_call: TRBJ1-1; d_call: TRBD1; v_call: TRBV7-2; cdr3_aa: CASSPRTGSEAFF; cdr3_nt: TGTGCCAGCAGCCCTCGGACAGGGTCAGAAGCTTTCTTT
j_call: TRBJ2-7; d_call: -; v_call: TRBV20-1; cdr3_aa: CSAFRGEQYF; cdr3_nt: TGCAGTGCTTTCAGGGGCGAGCAGTACTTC
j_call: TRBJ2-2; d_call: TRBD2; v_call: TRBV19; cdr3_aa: CASRGSLLPNTGELFF; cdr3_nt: TGTGCCAGCCGCGGGAGCCTCCTTCCGAACACCGGGGAGCTGTTTTTT
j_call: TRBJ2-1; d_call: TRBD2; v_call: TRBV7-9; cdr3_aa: CASSLLGAGRNEQFF; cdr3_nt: TGTGCCAGCAGCTTATTGGGAGCGGGACGGAATGAGCAGTTCTTC
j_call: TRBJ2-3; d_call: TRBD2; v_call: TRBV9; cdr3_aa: CASSTRTSGRGSTDTQYF; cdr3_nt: TGTGCCAGCAGCACTAGGACTAGCGGGAGAGGTAGCACAGATACGCAGTATTTT
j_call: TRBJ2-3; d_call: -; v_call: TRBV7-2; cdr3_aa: CASSYPMLDTQYF; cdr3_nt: TGTGCCAGCAGCTACCCAATGTTAGATACGCAGTATTTT
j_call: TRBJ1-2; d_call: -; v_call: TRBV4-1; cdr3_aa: CASSQGDRGYTF; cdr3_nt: TGCGCCAGCAGCCAAGGGGACCGAGGCTACACCTTC
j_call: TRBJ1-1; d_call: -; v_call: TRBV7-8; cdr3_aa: CASSERTANTEAFF; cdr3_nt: TGTGCCAGCAGCGAGCGGACAGCGAACACTGAAGCTTTCTTT
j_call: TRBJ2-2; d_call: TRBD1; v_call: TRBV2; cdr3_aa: CASSVTGGTGELFF; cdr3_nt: TGTGCCAGCAGCGTGACAGGGGGCACCGGGGAGCTGTTTTTT
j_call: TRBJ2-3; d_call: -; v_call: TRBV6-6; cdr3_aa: CASYDPRRQADTQYF; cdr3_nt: TGTGCCAGCTACGATCCCCGACGACAGGCAGATACGCAGTATTTT
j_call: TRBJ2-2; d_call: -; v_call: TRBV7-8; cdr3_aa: CASSLAPSGSNTGELFF; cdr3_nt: TGTGCCAGCAGCTTAGCCCCTTCCGGCTCCAACACCGGGGAGCTGTTTTTT
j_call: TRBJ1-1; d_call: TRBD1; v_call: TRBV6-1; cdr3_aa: CASRRTGGDGAFF; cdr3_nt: TGTGCCAGCAGAAGGACAGGGGGCGATGGAGCTTTCTTT
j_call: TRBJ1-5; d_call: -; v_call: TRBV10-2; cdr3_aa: CASSEGSSGNQPQHF; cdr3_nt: TGCGCCAGCAGTGAAGGGAGTTCGGGCAATCAGCCCCAGCATTTT
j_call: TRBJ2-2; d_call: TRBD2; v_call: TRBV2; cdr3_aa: CASRPPGLAHTGELFF; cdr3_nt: TGTGCCAGCCGTCCACCGGGACTAGCGCATACCGGGGAGCTGTTTTTT
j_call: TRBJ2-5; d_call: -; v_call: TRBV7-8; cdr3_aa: CASSPNTGWETQYF; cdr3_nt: TGTGCCAGCAGCCCAAATACAGGTTGGGAGACCCAGTACTTC
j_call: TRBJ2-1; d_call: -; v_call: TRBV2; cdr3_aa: CASRKRGTRGDNEQFF; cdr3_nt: TGTGCCAGCAGAAAAAGGGGGACTCGAGGGGACAATGAGCAGTTCTTC
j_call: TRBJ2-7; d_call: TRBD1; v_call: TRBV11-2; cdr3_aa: CASSIYRGSSYEQYF; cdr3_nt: TGTGCCAGCAGCATTTACAGGGGGAGCTCCTACGAGCAGTACTTC
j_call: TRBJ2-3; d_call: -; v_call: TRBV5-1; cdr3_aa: CASSLAEDGTDTQYF; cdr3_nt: TGCGCCAGCAGCTTGGCCGAGGATGGCACAGATACGCAGTATTTT
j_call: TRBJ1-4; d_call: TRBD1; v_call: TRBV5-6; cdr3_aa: CASSFGTAATNEKLFF; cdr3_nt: TGTGCCAGCAGCTTTGGGACAGCAGCAACTAATGAAAAACTGTTTTTT
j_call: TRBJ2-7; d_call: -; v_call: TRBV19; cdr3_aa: CASSIGSVAYEQYF; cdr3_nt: TGTGCCAGTAGTATAGGCTCAGTTGCCTACGAGCAGTACTTC
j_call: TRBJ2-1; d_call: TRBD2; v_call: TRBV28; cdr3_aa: CASRTSGSYSYNEQFF; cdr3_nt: TGTGCCAGCAGGACTAGCGGGAGTTACTCCTACAATGAGCAGTTCTTC
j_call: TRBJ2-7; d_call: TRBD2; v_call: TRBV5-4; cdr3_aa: CASSLTSGRSEQYF; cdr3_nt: TGTGCCAGCAGCCTGACTAGCGGGAGATCCGAGCAGTACTTC
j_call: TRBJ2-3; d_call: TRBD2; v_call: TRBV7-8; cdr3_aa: CASSPGLARTDTQYF; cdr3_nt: TGTGCCAGCAGCCCGGGACTAGCGAGGACAGATACGCAGTATTTT
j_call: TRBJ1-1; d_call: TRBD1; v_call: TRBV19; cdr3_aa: CASSIGGQGHTEAFF; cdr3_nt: TGTGCCAGTAGTATAGGAGGACAGGGCCATACTGAAGCTTTCTTT